What follows are 4 T cell receptor beta chains derived from one specimen sequenced in a study of T-cell reconstitution after alpha-beta-depleted transplantation in children. A library of TCRbeta sequences, prepared with unique molecular identifiers, was generated. One entry per CDR3 protein results from TCRdb running MiXCR on the PCR reads. The sample contains approximately 350,000 distinct CDR3 sequences, 13% of which appear only once. The specimen was PBMCs, collected from the stem cell graft. These receptors originate from a human donor who donated a stem cell graft to a child with Fanconi anemia.

A few counts support this clonotype. The chain employs TRBV6-5 and TRBJ1-1; no definite D call. CDR3 length equals 14 residues. Trimming stripped 3 bases from V and 0 bases from J, with 8 bases between. Germline-derived CDR1 and CDR2 are MNHEY and SVGAGI. The CDR3 coding sequence is TGTGCCAGCAGTTATTCTCCCATGAACACTGAAGCTTTCTTT. Translating it yields CASSYSPMNTEAFF.

This clonotype has just a few counts. The chain carries TRBV2 and TRBJ2-5; TRBD2 matches at 8 bases. With V trimmed by 1 base and J by 1 base, 2 bases remained unmatched. From germline, CDR1 is SNHLY and CDR2 FYNNEI. This CDR3 is built from 15 residues. This CDR3 is CASSEVRGGQETQYF. The CDR3 DNA reads TGTGCCAGCAGTGAAGTACGGGGGGGCCAAGAGACCCAGTACTTC.

This chain joins TRBV2 and TRBJ2-5; D not resolved. With 0 bases removed from V and 5 bases from J, the gap between germline ends came to 10 bases. This CDR3 is built from 14 residues. CDR1 and CDR2 (germline): SNHLY, FYNNEI. CDR3 sequence: CASSEASPAETQYF. Here the CDR3 DNA reads TGTGCCAGCAGTGAAGCTTCCCCTGCCGAGACCCAGTACTTC.

This clonotype showed up many times. The chain carries TRBV4-3 and TRBJ2-7, with D uncertain. The CDR3 consists of 14 residues. Germline V gene lookup returns CDR1 LGHNA and CDR2 YSLEER. The germline V and J ends were trimmed by 0 bases and 6 bases, with 12 bases remaining between them. In DNA, the CDR3 is TGCGCCAGCAGCCAAGATGCCCGGTCTCTCGAGCAGTACTTC. Translating gives CASSQDARSLEQYF.